This T cell receptor beta chain was sequenced in a study of T cell repertoires in cytomegalovirus infection. Study-level background: Both CMV infection and a matching HLA type were indicated by public TCR beta signatures.

In this sample, this clonotype turned up many times. The antigen remains undetermined. TCRdb recomputed calls from the reads with MiXCR, one row per CDR3 protein. The sample has fewer than 900,000 distinct CDR3 sequences, almost 30% seen once. CDR1 is SGHTA and CDR2 is FQGNSA in the germline V gene. Trimming shortened V by 5 bases and J by 3 bases, and 16 bases separated the two germline ends. CDR3 size: 15 residues. The sequence was collected from a human donor in good health (CMV status not recorded). Some clones in this sample may be carry-over from other donors' samples. The J gene is TRBJ1-1, the V gene TRBV7-2; weak D call: TRBD1 (6 bases). The sample consisted of cultured CD8+ T cells from PBMCs, taken from culture after CMV antigen stimulation. As DNA, the CDR3 is TGTGCCAGCAGCCCCGGAGGGGGGCGGGACACTGAAGCTTTCTTT. Translation gives CASSPGGGRDTEAFF.